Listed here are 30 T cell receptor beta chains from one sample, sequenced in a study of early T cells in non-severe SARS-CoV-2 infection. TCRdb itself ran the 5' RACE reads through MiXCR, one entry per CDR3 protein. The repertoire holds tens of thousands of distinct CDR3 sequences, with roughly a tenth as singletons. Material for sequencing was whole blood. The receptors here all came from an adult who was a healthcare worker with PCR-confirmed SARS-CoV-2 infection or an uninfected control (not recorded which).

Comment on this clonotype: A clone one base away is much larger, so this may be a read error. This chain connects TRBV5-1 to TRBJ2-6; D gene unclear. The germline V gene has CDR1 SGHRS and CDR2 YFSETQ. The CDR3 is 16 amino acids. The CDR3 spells CASSLDGTAGVNVLTF. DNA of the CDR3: TGCGCCAGCAGCTTGGATGGTACAGCTGGGGTCAACGTCCTGACTTTC.

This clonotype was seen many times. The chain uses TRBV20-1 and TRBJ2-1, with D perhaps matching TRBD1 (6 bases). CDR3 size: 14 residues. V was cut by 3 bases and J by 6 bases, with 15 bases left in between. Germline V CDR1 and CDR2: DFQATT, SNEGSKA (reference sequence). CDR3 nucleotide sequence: TGCAGTGCTAGGCGGCAGGGGCGACCCAATGAGCAGTTCTTC. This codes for CSARRQGRPNEQFF.

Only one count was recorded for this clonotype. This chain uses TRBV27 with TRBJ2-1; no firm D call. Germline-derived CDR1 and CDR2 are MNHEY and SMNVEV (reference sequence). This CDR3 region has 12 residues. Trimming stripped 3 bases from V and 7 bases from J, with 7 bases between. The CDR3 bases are TGTGCCAGCAGTTTCGGCCATAATGAGCAGTTCTTC. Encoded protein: CASSFGHNEQFF.

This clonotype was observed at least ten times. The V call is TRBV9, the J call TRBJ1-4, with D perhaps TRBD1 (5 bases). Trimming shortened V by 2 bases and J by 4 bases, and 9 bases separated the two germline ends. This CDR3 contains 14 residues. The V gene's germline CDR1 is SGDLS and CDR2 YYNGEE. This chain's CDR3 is CASSVTDDNEKLFF. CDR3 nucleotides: TGTGCCAGCAGCGTGACAGATGATAATGAAAAACTGTTTTTT.

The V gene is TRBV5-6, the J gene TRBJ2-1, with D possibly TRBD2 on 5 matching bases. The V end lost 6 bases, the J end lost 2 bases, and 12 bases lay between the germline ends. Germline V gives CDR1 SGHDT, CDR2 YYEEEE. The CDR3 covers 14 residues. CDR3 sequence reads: CASILLGTYNEQFF. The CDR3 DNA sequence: TGTGCCAGCATCCTCCTCGGGACCTACAATGAGCAGTTCTTC.

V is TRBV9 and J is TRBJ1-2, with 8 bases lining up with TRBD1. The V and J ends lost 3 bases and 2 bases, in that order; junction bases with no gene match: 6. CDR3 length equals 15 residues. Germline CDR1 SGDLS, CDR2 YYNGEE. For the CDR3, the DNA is TGTGCCAGCAGCGCAGACAGGGGCCTAAACTATGGCTACACCTTC. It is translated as CASSADRGLNYGYTF.

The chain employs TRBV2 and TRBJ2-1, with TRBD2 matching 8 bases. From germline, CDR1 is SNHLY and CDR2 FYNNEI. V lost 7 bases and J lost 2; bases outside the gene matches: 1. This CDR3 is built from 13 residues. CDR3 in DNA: TGTGCCAGCATCGGGGGGGCCTACAATGAGCAGTTCTTC. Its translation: CASIGGAYNEQFF.

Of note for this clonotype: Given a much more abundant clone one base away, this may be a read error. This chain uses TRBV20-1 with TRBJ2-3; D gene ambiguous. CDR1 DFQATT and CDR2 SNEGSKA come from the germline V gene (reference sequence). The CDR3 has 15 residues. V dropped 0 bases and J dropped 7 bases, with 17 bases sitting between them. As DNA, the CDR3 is TGCAGTGCTAGAGATCTGGGTCCTCGGTTAAATACGCAGTATTTT. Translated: CSARDLGPRLNTQYF.

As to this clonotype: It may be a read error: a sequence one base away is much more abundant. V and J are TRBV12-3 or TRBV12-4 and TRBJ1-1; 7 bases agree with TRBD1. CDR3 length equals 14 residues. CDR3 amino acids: CASILAQGGTEAFF. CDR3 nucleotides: TGTGCCAGCATTTTAGCGCAGGGGGGCACTGAAGCTTTCTTT.

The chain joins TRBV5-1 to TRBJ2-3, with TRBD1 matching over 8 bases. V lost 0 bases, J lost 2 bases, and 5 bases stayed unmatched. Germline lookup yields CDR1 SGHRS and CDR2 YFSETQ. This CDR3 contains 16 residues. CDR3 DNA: TGCGCCAGCAGCTTGGTCCCAGGGGGCCACACAGATACGCAGTATTTT. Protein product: CASSLVPGGHTDTQYF.

The CDR3 loop is CAWSRTITTGELFF. In nucleotides, the CDR3 is TGTGCCTGGAGTCGGACCATAACCACCGGGGAGCTGTTTTTT. This chain links TRBV30 with TRBJ2-2, with D unclear. There are 14 residues in the CDR3. Germline CDR1 is GTSNPN and CDR2 is SVGIG (reference sequence). Trimming shortened V by 2 bases and J by 4 bases, and 11 bases separated the two germline ends.

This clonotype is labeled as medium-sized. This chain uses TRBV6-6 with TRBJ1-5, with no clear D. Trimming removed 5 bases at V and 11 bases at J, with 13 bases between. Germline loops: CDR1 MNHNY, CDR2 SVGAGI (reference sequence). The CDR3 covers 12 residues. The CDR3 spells CASSPSYQTQHF. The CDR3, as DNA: TGTGCCAGCAGTCCCTCCTATCAAACCCAGCATTTT.

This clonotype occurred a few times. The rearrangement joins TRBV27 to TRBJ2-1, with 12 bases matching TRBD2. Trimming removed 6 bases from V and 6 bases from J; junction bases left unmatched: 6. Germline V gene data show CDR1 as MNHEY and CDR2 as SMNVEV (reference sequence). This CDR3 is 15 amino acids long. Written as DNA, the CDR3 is TGTGCCAGCAGGCTAGCGGGAGGGCCGTTCAATGAGCAGTTCTTC. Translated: CASRLAGGPFNEQFF.

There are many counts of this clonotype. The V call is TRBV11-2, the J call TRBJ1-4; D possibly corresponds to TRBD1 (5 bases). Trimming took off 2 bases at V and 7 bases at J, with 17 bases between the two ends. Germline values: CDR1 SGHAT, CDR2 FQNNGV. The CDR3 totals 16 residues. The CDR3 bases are TGTGCCAGCAGCTTATTCCAGTTGGGGCGGGGTGAAAAACTGTTTTTT. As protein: CASSLFQLGRGEKLFF.

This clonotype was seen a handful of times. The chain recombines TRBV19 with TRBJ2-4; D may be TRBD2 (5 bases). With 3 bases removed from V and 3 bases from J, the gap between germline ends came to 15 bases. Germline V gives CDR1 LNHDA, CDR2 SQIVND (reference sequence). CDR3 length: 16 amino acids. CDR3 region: CASSIWTDAGKNIQYF. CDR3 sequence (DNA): TGTGCCAGTAGTATCTGGACTGACGCAGGCAAAAACATTCAGTACTTC.

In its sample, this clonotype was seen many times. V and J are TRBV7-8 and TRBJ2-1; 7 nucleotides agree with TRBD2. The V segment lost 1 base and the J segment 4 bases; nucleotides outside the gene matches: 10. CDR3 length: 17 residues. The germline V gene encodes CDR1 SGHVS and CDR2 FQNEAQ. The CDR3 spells CASSLDSRGELYNEQFF. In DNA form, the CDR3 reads TGTGCCAGCAGCTTAGATTCCCGGGGGGAATTATACAATGAGCAGTTCTTC.

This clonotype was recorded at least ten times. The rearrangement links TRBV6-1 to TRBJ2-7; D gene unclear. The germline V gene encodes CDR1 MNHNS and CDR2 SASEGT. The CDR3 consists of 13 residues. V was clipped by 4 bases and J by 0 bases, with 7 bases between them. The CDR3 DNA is TGTGCCAGCAGTGTAGCCAGCTCCTACGAGCAGTACTTC. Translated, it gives CASSVASSYEQYF.

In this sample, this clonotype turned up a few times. DNA of the CDR3: TGTGCCAGCACGCTAGCGAGCTACAATGAGCAGTTCTTC. It codes for CASTLASYNEQFF. The rearrangement uses TRBV6-1 and TRBJ2-1, with D possibly being TRBD2 (6 bases). This CDR3 contains 13 residues. Deletions cut 7 bases from V and 3 bases from J, with 10 bases between. Germline V gene data show CDR1 as MNHNS and CDR2 as SASEGT.

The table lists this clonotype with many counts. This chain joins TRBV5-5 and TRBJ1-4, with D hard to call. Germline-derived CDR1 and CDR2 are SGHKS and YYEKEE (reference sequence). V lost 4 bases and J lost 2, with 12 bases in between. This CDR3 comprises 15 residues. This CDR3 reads CASSPPTGTNEKLFF. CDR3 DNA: TGTGCCAGCAGCCCACCGACGGGGACTAATGAAAAACTGTTTTTT. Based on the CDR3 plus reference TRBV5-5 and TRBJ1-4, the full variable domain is DAGVTQSPTHLIKTRGQQVTLRCSPISGHKSVSWYQQVLGQGPQFIFQYYEKEERGRGNFPDRFSARQFPNYSSELNVNALLLGDSALYLCASSPPTGTNEKLFFGSGTQLSVL.

CDR3 coding DNA: TGTGCCAGCAGCCAAATACTTAAGCGCTACCCCACAGATACGCAGTATTTT. Encoded protein: CASSQILKRYPTDTQYF. The chain links TRBV7-2 to TRBJ2-3; no firm D call. CDR1 is SGHTA, CDR2 FQGNSA, per germline. The CDR3 has 17 residues. V lost 5 bases, J lost 2 bases, and 20 bases lay in between.

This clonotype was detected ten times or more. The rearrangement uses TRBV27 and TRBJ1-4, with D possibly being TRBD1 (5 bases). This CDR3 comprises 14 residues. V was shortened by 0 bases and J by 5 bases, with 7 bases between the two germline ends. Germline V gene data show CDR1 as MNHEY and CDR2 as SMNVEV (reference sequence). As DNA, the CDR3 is TGTGCCAGCAGTTTATCAGGGGAGAATGAAAAACTGTTTTTT. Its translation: CASSLSGENEKLFF.

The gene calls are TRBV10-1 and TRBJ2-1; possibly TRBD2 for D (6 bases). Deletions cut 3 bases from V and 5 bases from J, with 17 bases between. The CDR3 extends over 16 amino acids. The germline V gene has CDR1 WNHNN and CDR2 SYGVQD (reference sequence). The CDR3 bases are TGCGCCAGCAGTGAACGGGACTTTTCCCCCAACAATGAGCAGTTCTTC. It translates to CASSERDFSPNNEQFF.

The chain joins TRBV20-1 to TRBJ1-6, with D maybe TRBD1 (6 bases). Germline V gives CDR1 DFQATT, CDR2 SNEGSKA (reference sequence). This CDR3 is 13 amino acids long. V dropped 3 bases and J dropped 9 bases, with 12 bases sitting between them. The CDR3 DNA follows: TGCAGTGCTAGGTCGGACAGTGGTTCACCCCTCCACTTT. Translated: CSARSDSGSPLHF.

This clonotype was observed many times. CDR3 residues: CASRAATSTYEQYF. DNA for the CDR3: TGTGCCAGCAGGGCCGCGACATCAACCTACGAGCAGTACTTC. The rearrangement links TRBV6-1 to TRBJ2-7; D not certain. The germline gives CDR1 MNHNS, CDR2 SASEGT. V was trimmed by 6 bases and J by 2 bases, leaving 14 bases between them. CDR3 length equals 14 residues.

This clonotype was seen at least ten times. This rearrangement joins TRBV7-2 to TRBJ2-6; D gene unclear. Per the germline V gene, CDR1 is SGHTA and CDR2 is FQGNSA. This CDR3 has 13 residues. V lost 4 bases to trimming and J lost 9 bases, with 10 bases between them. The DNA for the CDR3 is TGTGCCAGCAGCTCCCCCCCAAGCAACGTCCTGACTTTC. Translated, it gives CASSSPPSNVLTF.

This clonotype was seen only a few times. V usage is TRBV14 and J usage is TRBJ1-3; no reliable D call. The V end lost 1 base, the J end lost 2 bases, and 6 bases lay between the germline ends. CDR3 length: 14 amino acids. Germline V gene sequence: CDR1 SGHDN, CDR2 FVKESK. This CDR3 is CASSQAFTGNTIYF. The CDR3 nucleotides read TGTGCCAGCAGCCAAGCTTTCACTGGAAACACCATATATTTT. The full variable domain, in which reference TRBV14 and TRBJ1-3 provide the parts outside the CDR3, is EAGVTQFPSHSVIEKGQTVTLRCDPISGHDNLYWYRRVMGKEIKFLLHFVKESKQDESGMPNNRFLAERTGGTYSTLKVQPAELEDSGVYFCASSQAFTGNTIYFGEGSWLTVV.

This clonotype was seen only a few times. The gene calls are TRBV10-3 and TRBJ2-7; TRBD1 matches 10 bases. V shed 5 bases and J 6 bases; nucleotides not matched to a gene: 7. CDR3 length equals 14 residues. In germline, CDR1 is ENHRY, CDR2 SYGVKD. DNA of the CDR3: TGTGCCATCAGTCGGGACAGGGGCTTCGGCGAGCAGTACTTC. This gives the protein CAISRDRGFGEQYF.

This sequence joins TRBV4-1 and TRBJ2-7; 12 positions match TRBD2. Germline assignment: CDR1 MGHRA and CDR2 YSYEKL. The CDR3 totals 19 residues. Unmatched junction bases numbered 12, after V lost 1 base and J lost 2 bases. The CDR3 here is CASSQGDSSGRAIPYEQYF. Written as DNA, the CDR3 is TGCGCCAGCAGCCAAGGCGATTCTAGCGGGAGGGCCATACCCTACGAGCAGTACTTC.

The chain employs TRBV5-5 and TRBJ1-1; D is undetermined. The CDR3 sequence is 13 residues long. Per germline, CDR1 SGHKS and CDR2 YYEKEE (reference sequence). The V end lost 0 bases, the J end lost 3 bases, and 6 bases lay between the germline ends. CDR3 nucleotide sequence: TGTGCCAGCAGCTTGGCAGTCCACACTGAAGCTTTCTTT. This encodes CASSLAVHTEAFF.

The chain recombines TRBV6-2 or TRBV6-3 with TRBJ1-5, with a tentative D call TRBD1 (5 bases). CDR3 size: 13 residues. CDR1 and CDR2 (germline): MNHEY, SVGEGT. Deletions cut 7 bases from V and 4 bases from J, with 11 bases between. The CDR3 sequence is CASTPWGNQPQHF. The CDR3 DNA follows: TGTGCCAGCACCCCGTGGGGGAATCAGCCCCAGCATTTT.